These T cell receptor beta chains were read from a single sample in a study of T cells after yellow fever vaccination. TCRdb analysed the 5' RACE reads with MiXCR anew, one entry per CDR3 protein. The sample has 140,000 to 150,000 distinct CDR3 sequences, 6.6% seen once; the top ten hold under 0.8%. This specimen consisted of CD4+ T cells sorted from PBMCs, obtained 10 days after the yellow fever booster vaccination. These receptors all come from a man aged 30 to 39 who received the YFV17D yellow fever vaccine. Each CDR3 is given with its conserved first and last residue. D genes are given only for firm matches. Clone sizes are given selectively: once, few, many, or a class where the clone is expanded.

d_gene,abundance,v_gene,j_gene,CDR3aa,CDR3nt
-,many,TRBV6-1,TRBJ2-2,CASSIGVQENTGELFF,TGTGCCAGCAGTATCGGTGTACAGGAGAACACCGGGGAGCTGTTTTTT
-,many,TRBV7-2,TRBJ2-6,CASSLGGWGANVLTF,TGTGCCAGCAGCTTAGGGGGGTGGGGGGCCAACGTCCTGACTTTC
TRBD2,many,TRBV7-9,TRBJ2-2,CASSRSGSSPGELFF,TGTGCCAGCAGCCGTAGCGGGAGTTCACCCGGGGAGCTGTTTTTT
TRBD2,many,TRBV7-9,TRBJ2-5,CASSRLAESQETQYF,TGTGCCAGCAGCCGACTAGCGGAATCCCAAGAGACCCAGTACTTC
-,many,TRBV6-2/TRBV6-3,TRBJ2-7,CASQNLYEQYF,TGTGCCAGCCAGAATCTGTACGAGCAGTACTTC
-,many,TRBV29-1,TRBJ1-1,CIGVGGTEAFF,TGCATCGGGGTCGGCGGCACTGAAGCTTTCTTT
-,many,TRBV20-1,TRBJ1-2,CSARGSIYGYTF,TGCAGTGCTAGGGGATCTATCTATGGCTACACCTTC
-,-,TRBV20-1,TRBJ2-1,CSAPGLARGRNEQFF,TGCAGTGCCCCGGGGCTAGCCCGAGGACGGAATGAGCAGTTCTTC
-,few,TRBV5-1,TRBJ1-3,CASSLARLSSGNTIYF,TGCGCCAGCAGCTTGGCCCGGCTCTCCTCTGGAAACACCATATATTTT
TRBD1,many,TRBV7-9,TRBJ2-1,CASSLRDRGEQFF,TGTGCCAGCAGCCTCCGGGACAGGGGTGAGCAGTTCTTC
-,few,TRBV7-2,TRBJ2-3,CASSHNRGGVGTQYF,TGTGCCAGCAGCCACAACAGGGGGGGGGTAGGAACGCAGTATTTT
-,few,TRBV19,TRBJ1-3,CASIREAGNTIYF,TGTGCCAGTATAAGGGAGGCTGGAAACACCATATATTTT
-,many,TRBV10-3,TRBJ1-3,CAISDILREGNTIYF,TGTGCCATCAGTGATATACTTCGGGAAGGAAACACCATATATTTT
TRBD2,many,TRBV20-1,TRBJ2-1,CSAVTGTSEYNEQFF,TGCAGTGCTGTAACCGGGACTAGCGAATACAATGAGCAGTTCTTC
-,many,TRBV6-2/TRBV6-3,TRBJ2-1,CASSFPGAYYNEQFF,TGTGCCAGCAGTTTCCCGGGAGCCTACTACAATGAGCAGTTCTTC
TRBD2,many,TRBV7-7,TRBJ2-7,CASSPSPGLAVYEQYF,TGTGCCAGCAGCCCTAGCCCGGGACTAGCGGTCTACGAGCAGTACTTC
-,many,TRBV7-9,TRBJ2-1,CASSSVLGGLSNEQFF,TGTGCCAGCAGCTCCGTTCTGGGGGGCCTCTCCAATGAGCAGTTCTTC
TRBD2,many,TRBV14,TRBJ2-5,CASSRTSGRRQETQYF,TGTGCCAGCAGCCGCACTAGCGGGAGACGCCAAGAGACCCAGTACTTC
TRBD1,few,TRBV20-1,TRBJ2-3,CSARDLGTGLPDTQYF,TGCAGTGCTAGAGATCTGGGGACAGGGTTGCCAGATACGCAGTATTTT
TRBD1,few,TRBV18,TRBJ1-4,CASSSGTGNEKLFF,TGTGCCAGCTCATCCGGGACAGGGAATGAAAAACTGTTTTTT
TRBD1,many,TRBV7-2,TRBJ2-7,CASSPRKGGVYEQYF,TGTGCCAGCAGCCCCCGTAAAGGGGGCGTCTACGAGCAGTACTTC
-,-,TRBV27,TRBJ1-5,CASSLGRDSNQPQHF,TGTGCCAGCAGCTTGGGCCGGGATAGCAATCAGCCCCAGCATTTT
-,many,TRBV12-3/TRBV12-4,TRBJ1-3,CASTYSGNTIYF,TGTGCCAGCACTTACTCCGGAAACACCATATATTTT
-,many,TRBV5-6,TRBJ2-2,CASTLGRDYTGELFF,TGTGCCAGCACCCTCGGCAGGGATTACACCGGGGAGCTGTTTTTT
-,many,TRBV3-1,TRBJ2-6,CASRLEGLSSGANVLTF,TGTGCCAGCAGGTTGGAGGGCCTTAGCTCTGGGGCCAACGTCCTGACTTTC
TRBD1,-,TRBV23-1,TRBJ2-4,CASSHTPDRGDKNIQYF,TGCGCCAGCAGTCATACCCCGGACAGGGGAGACAAAAACATTCAGTACTTC
-,many,TRBV12-3/TRBV12-4,TRBJ2-2,CASTLREGGELFF,TGTGCCAGCACCCTCCGAGAGGGCGGGGAGCTGTTTTTT
-,many,TRBV12-5,TRBJ2-3,CASGSPGAGTDTQYF,TGTGCTAGTGGTTCTCCCGGGGCTGGCACAGATACGCAGTATTTT
TRBD1,many,TRBV5-1,TRBJ2-7,CASSSTGTAVVEQYF,TGCGCCAGCAGCTCCACCGGGACAGCCGTAGTCGAGCAGTACTTC
-,many,TRBV7-2,TRBJ2-1,CASSSPPRTYNEQFF,TGTGCCAGCAGCTCTCCTCCCAGAACCTACAATGAGCAGTTCTTC
-,-,TRBV4-1,TRBJ2-1,CASSQSAVDEQFF,TGCGCCAGCAGCCAATCAGCGGTGGATGAGCAGTTCTTC
TRBD1,many,TRBV27,TRBJ1-1,CASSPPWGQGPNDSEAFF,TGTGCCAGCAGTCCTCCGTGGGGACAGGGGCCAAACGATAGTGAAGCTTTCTTT
-,many,TRBV3-1,TRBJ1-5,CASSQDLANQPQHF,TGTGCCAGCAGCCAAGATCTGGCCAATCAGCCCCAGCATTTT
-,many,TRBV12-3/TRBV12-4,TRBJ2-7,CASSFQGSYEQYF,TGTGCCAGCAGTTTCCAGGGCTCCTACGAGCAGTACTTC
-,many,TRBV20-1,TRBJ2-7,CSAGEGLAYEQYF,TGCAGTGCTGGAGAGGGACTCGCCTACGAGCAGTACTTC
TRBD2,-,TRBV3-1,TRBJ2-2,CASSQDLTSGRNTGELFF,TGTGCCAGCAGCCAAGATCTGACTAGCGGGCGGAACACCGGGGAGCTGTTTTTT
-,many,TRBV20-1,TRBJ2-5,CSARFRERETQYF,TGCAGTGCTAGATTTAGGGAACGAGAGACCCAGTACTTC
-,many,TRBV7-6,TRBJ2-5,CASSLVFQETQYF,TGTGCCAGCAGCTTAGTCTTTCAAGAGACCCAGTACTTC
-,many,TRBV27,TRBJ1-5,CASSLLGSNQPQHF,TGTGCCAGCAGTCTGCTGGGAAGCAATCAGCCCCAGCATTTT
TRBD1,many,TRBV7-2,TRBJ1-5,CASSLDRTGVQPQHF,TGTGCCAGCAGCTTAGACCGGACAGGGGTACAGCCCCAGCATTTT
-,-,TRBV18,TRBJ1-2,CASSPDRNYGYTF,TGTGCCAGCTCACCAGACAGAAACTATGGCTACACCTTC
TRBD1,few,TRBV19,TRBJ2-7,CASTPPSGTGGYEQYF,TGTGCCAGTACCCCTCCGTCGGGGACAGGGGGTTACGAGCAGTACTTC